The 25 T cell receptor beta chains below come from one sample, sequenced in a study of cytomegalovirus exposure and HLA in healthy donors. With 60 Vbeta and 13 Jbeta primers, the PCR was carried out. The data were produced by immunoSEQ multiplex PCR, yet TCRdb's version contains in-frame clones alone and is incomplete. The data contain 150,000 to 200,000 clones, roughly 86% of them seen just once; the ten biggest clones take up 1.5% to 2%. The sample taken for sequencing was PBMCs. The receptors originated from a woman aged 18-35 years in good health and CMV-seronegative.

The chain links TRBV18 to TRBJ1-3; the D gene is possibly TRBD1 (6 bases). V dropped 4 bases and J dropped 4 bases, with 8 bases sitting between them. The CDR3 is made up of 13 amino acids. CDR1 is KGHSH and CDR2 is LQKENI in the germline V gene. CDR3 in DNA: TGTGCCAGCTCACTCGACAGGGGAAACACCATATATTTT. Protein: CASSLDRGNTIYF.

On this clone: An end of the junction differs from the germline gene, which may be a read error. The V gene is TRBV7-7, the J gene TRBJ2-7; 8 nucleotides agree with TRBD1. Germline CDR1 reads SSHAT; CDR2 reads FNYEAQ (reference sequence). The CDR3 length is 13 residues. The CDR3 reads CASSPDRGYEQYF. CDR3 nucleotide sequence: TGTGCTAGCAGCCCTGACAGGGGCTACGAGCAGTACTTC. The whole variable domain, filled in from reference TRBV7-7 and TRBJ2-7, reads GAGVSQSPRYKVTKRGQDVTLRCDPISSHATLYWYQQALGQGPEFLTYFNYEAQPDKSGLPSDRFSAERPEGSISTLTIQRTEQRDSAMYRCASSPDRGYEQYFGPGTRLTVT.

The chain employs TRBV7-3 and TRBJ2-7; TRBD1 is a possible D gene (6 bases). Trimming took off 5 bases at V and 5 bases at J, with 22 bases between the two ends. This CDR3 is built from 16 residues. CDR1 is SGHTA, CDR2 FQGTGA, per germline. As DNA, the CDR3 is TGTGCCAGCAGCCCATCAGGGGTGAGCTTTCGGGACGAGCAGTACTTC. Translating it yields CASSPSGVSFRDEQYF.

The chain couples TRBV5-1 to TRBJ2-3; D might be TRBD2 (6 bases). CDR1 is SGHRS and CDR2 is YFSETQ in the germline V gene. The CDR3 totals 15 residues. Between the trimmed V and J ends, which lost 5 bases and 0 bases, there was a span of 13 bases. CDR3 sequence: CASSSVGSSTDTQYF. In DNA form, the CDR3 reads TGCGCCAGCAGTTCCGTCGGGAGTAGCACAGATACGCAGTATTTT.

The chain has TRBV4-1 and TRBJ1-3; no reliable D call. This CDR3 has 17 amino acids. CDR1 is MGHRA, CDR2 YSYEKL, per germline. V was cut by 0 bases and J by 0 bases, with 12 bases left in between. CDR3 region: CASSQDRRESSGNTIYF. The CDR3 DNA sequence: TGCGCCAGCAGCCAAGATCGGAGGGAGAGCTCTGGAAACACCATATATTTT.

Only a few counts were recorded for this clone. The chain couples TRBV5-1 to TRBJ1-1; D gene unclear. The CDR3 covers 11 residues. The germline V gene encodes CDR1 SGHRS and CDR2 YFSETQ. The V end lost 4 bases, the J end lost 5 bases, and 6 bases lay between the germline ends. CDR3: CASSGQTEAFF. CDR3 bases: TGCGCCAGCAGCGGGCAGACTGAAGCTTTCTTT.

CDR3 coding DNA: TGTGCCAGTAGATTGACAGGGGTGTCTGAAAAACTGTTTTTT. Encoded protein: CASRLTGVSEKLFF. The chain uses TRBV19 and TRBJ1-4, with TRBD1 identical over 8 bases. The CDR3 extends over 14 amino acids. Trimming took 6 bases from V and 7 from J; bases not matched to a gene: 7. Germline V gene lookup returns CDR1 LNHDA and CDR2 SQIVND (reference sequence).

This clone was detected a few times. The gene calls are TRBV30 and TRBJ2-7, with 13 bases matching TRBD2. J lost 2 bases, V lost 2 bases, and 9 bases had no gene match. CDR1 GTSNPN and CDR2 SVGIG come from the germline V gene (reference sequence). This CDR3 is built from 17 residues. CDR3: CAWSPSGLAGRAYEQYF. The CDR3, as DNA: TGTGCCTGGAGTCCCTCGGGACTAGCGGGAAGGGCCTACGAGCAGTACTTC.

The chain uses TRBV14 and TRBJ2-5; 8 positions match TRBD2. The length of the CDR3 is 15 residues. Germline values: CDR1 SGHDN, CDR2 FVKESK. J lost 13 bases, V lost 0 bases, and 13 bases had no gene match. CDR3 sequence: CASSQDSAGALTVYF. The CDR3, as DNA: TGTGCCAGCAGCCAAGACTCAGCGGGGGCCCTTACAGTGTACTTC.

The J gene is TRBJ2-5, the V gene TRBV4-1; D is unresolved. The V end was cut by 0 bases, the J end by 1 base, with 6 bases between. Germline V gene lookup returns CDR1 MGHRA and CDR2 YSYEKL. The CDR3 consists of 14 residues. CDR3 DNA: TGCGCCAGCAGCCAAGAGGGCTTCCAAGAGACCCAGTACTTC. Its protein product is CASSQEGFQETQYF.

The genes are TRBV27 and TRBJ2-1; 8 nucleotides align to TRBD1. Germline lookup yields CDR1 MNHEY and CDR2 SMNVEV (reference sequence). The CDR3 has 17 residues. V shed 4 bases and J 5 bases; nucleotides not matched to a gene: 13. CDR3 amino acids: CASSSDFMTGAHNEQFF. The CDR3 nucleotides read TGTGCCAGCAGTTCCGACTTCATGACAGGGGCCCACAATGAGCAGTTCTTC.

This sequence joins TRBV7-9 and TRBJ1-2; D gene unclear. V shed 6 bases and J shed 3 bases, with 17 bases lying between them. CDR3 length: 15 residues. Germline lookup yields CDR1 SEHNR and CDR2 FQNEAQ (reference sequence). The CDR3 here is CASSKPNGIDYGYTF. In DNA form, the CDR3 reads TGTGCCAGCAGTAAACCGAACGGGATCGACTATGGCTACACCTTC. The whole variable domain, remainder taken from reference TRBV7-9 and TRBJ1-2, is DTGVSQNPRHKITKRGQNVTFRCDPISEHNRLYWYRQTLGQGPEFLTYFQNEAQLEKSRLLSDRFSAERPKGSFSTLEIQRTEQGDSAMYLCASSKPNGIDYGYTFGSGTRLTVV.

This rearrangement joins TRBV6-1 to TRBJ1-1; 7 bases agree with TRBD1. This CDR3 is built from 12 residues. The V and J ends lost 4 bases and 6 bases, in that order; junction bases with no gene match: 2. Germline V gene data show CDR1 as MNHNS and CDR2 as SASEGT. In DNA form, the CDR3 reads TGTGCCAGCAGTGGGACAGGCGCTGAAGCTTTCTTT. This sequence encodes CASSGTGAEAFF.

The rearrangement links TRBV7-9 to TRBJ1-6, with D possibly being TRBD1 (6 bases). The CDR3 loop spans 15 amino acids. From germline, CDR1 is SEHNR and CDR2 FQNEAQ (reference sequence). Trimming took 1 base from V and 14 from J, leaving 18 bases between them. The CDR3 nucleotides are TGTGCCAGCAGCTTAGATCGGTGGGGGCTCGGTACCCTCCACTTT. Translation: CASSLDRWGLGTLHF.

The chain couples TRBV4-1 to TRBJ2-3; perhaps TRBD2 as D (5 bases). V gave up 0 bases and J gave up 2 bases, with 9 bases separating them. Germline V gives CDR1 MGHRA, CDR2 YSYEKL. The CDR3 loop spans 15 amino acids. The CDR3 protein is CASSQDGRSTDTQYF. CDR3 nucleotide sequence: TGCGCCAGCAGCCAAGATGGGAGATCCACAGATACGCAGTATTTT.

The V gene is TRBV19, the J gene TRBJ2-7; weak D call: TRBD2 (6 bases). V dropped 6 bases and J dropped 2 bases, with 11 bases sitting between them. This CDR3 comprises 13 residues. Per germline, CDR1 LNHDA and CDR2 SQIVND (reference sequence). CDR3 DNA sequence: TGTGCCAGTAGATTTGGGGGGACCTACGAGCAGTACTTC. This translates into CASRFGGTYEQYF.

This clone was counted only a few times. The chain joins TRBV5-1 to TRBJ1-1, with TRBD1 as a possible D gene (6 bases). Trimming stripped 2 bases from V and 3 bases from J, with 14 bases between. Germline CDR1 SGHRS, CDR2 YFSETQ. This CDR3 has 15 amino acids. DNA for the CDR3: TGCGCCAGCAGCTTAGGGGGGGCAGTAGACACTGAAGCTTTCTTT. Protein: CASSLGGAVDTEAFF.

This clone was recorded once. The CDR3 region has the DNA TGTGCCAGCAGTGAGGGGACTAGCGGGAGGGCCGTTCCCTACGAGCAGTACTTC. It codes for CASSEGTSGRAVPYEQYF. This chain links TRBV6-1 with TRBJ2-7; TRBD2 matches at 16 bases. Germline CDR1 is MNHNS and CDR2 is SASEGT. The CDR3 extends over 18 amino acids. Losses at the gene ends were 3 bases for V and 2 bases for J; bases not matched to a gene: 7.

This clone was detected a few times. This chain connects TRBV6-4 to TRBJ2-2, with 10 bases aligning to TRBD2. Germline CDR1 MRHNA, CDR2 SNTAGT. The CDR3 covers 16 residues. V gave up 2 bases and J gave up 4 bases; unmatched junction bases: 4. CDR3 loop: CASSDHVAGGTGELFF. CDR3 nucleotides: TGTGCCAGCAGTGACCACGTAGCGGGAGGCACCGGGGAGCTGTTTTTT.

The chain has TRBV9 and TRBJ1-2, with TRBD1 identical over 8 bases. This CDR3 is 15 amino acids long. V shed 4 bases and J 6 bases; nucleotides not matched to a gene: 11. CDR1 and CDR2 (germline): SGDLS, YYNGEE. The CDR3 coding sequence is TGTGCCAGCAGCTCCCGGACAGGGAGCTTCAATGGCTACACCTTC. Translated, it gives CASSSRTGSFNGYTF.

In its sample, this clone was seen a few times. The chain links TRBV2 to TRBJ2-7, with 7 bases aligning to TRBD2. This CDR3 has 14 residues. Germline V gives CDR1 SNHLY, CDR2 FYNNEI. The junction had 9 bases not matched to a gene; V was cut back by 7 bases and J by 3 bases. The CDR3 DNA follows: TGTGCCAGCATGTCAATCGGGACTAACTACGAGCAGTACTTC. It is translated as CASMSIGTNYEQYF.

The rearrangement joins TRBV6-4 to TRBJ2-1; TRBD2 agrees at 14 bases. With V trimmed by 3 bases and J by 8 bases, 6 bases remained unmatched. The CDR3 is 16 amino acids. The germline V gene has CDR1 MRHNA and CDR2 SNTAGT. Here the CDR3 DNA reads TGTGCCAGCAGTGAAACCGGGACTAGCGGGGGCGATGAGCAGTTCTTC. Its protein is CASSETGTSGGDEQFF.

The chain carries TRBV5-1 and TRBJ1-2, with TRBD1 matching over 11 bases. V lost 5 bases and J lost 8; bases outside the gene matches: 5. The CDR3 runs 13 residues. Germline CDR1 SGHRS, CDR2 YFSETQ. CDR3 DNA sequence: TGCGCCAGCAGAAGGACAGGGGGCCGGGGCTACACCTTC. It is translated as CASRRTGGRGYTF.

The V gene is TRBV4-1, the J gene TRBJ2-4; 7 bases are a match to TRBD2. Germline V gives CDR1 MGHRA, CDR2 YSYEKL. V shed 4 bases, J shed 0 bases, and the junction held 15 bases outside the gene matches. The CDR3 runs to 19 residues. The DNA for the CDR3 is TGCGCCAGCAGCCCGGGTGGGGAGGGTAGAGTATCAGCCAAAAACATTCAGTACTTC. The encoded protein is CASSPGGEGRVSAKNIQYF.

The J gene is TRBJ2-5, the V gene TRBV6-1, with 9 bases identical to TRBD1. Germline CDR1 is MNHNS and CDR2 is SASEGT. V lost 1 base, J lost 2 bases, and 2 bases stayed unmatched. CDR3 length equals 15 residues. The CDR3 coding sequence is TGTGCCAGCAGTGAAGGACAGGGGGTACAAGAGACCCAGTACTTC. This codes for CASSEGQGVQETQYF.